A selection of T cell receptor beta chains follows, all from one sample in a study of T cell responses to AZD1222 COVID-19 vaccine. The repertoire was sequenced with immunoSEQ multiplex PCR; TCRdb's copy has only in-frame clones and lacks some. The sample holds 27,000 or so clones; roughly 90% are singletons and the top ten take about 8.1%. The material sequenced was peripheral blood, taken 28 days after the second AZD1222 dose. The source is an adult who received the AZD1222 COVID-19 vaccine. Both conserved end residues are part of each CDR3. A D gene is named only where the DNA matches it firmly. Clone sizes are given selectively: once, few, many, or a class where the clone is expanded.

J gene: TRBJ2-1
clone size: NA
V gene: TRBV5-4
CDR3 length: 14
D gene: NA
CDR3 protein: CASSPGQSYNEQFF
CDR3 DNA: TGTGCCAGCAGCCCAGGACAGTCCTACAATGAGCAGTTCTTC

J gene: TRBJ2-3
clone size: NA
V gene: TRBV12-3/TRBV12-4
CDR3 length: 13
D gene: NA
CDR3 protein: CASSPPLWDTQYF
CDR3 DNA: TGTGCCAGCAGTCCCCCGTTATGGGATACGCAGTATTTT

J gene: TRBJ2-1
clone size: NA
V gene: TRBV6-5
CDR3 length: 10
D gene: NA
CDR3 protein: CASGSGEQFF
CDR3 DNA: TGTGCCAGTGGATCAGGAGAGCAGTTCTTC

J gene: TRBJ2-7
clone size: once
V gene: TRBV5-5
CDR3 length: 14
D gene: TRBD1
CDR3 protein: CASSRTGVGYEQYF
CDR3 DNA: TGTGCCAGCAGCCGTACAGGGGTAGGGTACGAGCAGTACTTC

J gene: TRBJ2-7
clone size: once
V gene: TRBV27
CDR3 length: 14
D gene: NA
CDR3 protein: CASSYRASNYEQYF
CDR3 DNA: TGTGCCAGCAGTTATAGAGCCAGCAACTACGAGCAGTACTTC

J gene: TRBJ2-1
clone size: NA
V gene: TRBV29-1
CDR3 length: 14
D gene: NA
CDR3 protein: CSVWDPGSYNEQFF
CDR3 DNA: TGCAGCGTGTGGGACCCCGGTTCCTACAATGAGCAGTTCTTC

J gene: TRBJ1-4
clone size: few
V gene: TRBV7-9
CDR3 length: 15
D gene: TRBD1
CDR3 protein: CASSARQGRDEKLFF
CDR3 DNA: TGTGCCAGCAGCGCCCGACAGGGAAGAGATGAAAAACTGTTTTTT

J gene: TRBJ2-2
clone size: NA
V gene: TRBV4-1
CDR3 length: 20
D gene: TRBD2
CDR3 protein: CASSQVLLAYRREGGGELFF
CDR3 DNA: TGCGCCAGCAGCCAAGTCCTCCTTGCATACCGGCGGGAGGGTGGCGGGGAGCTGTTTTTT

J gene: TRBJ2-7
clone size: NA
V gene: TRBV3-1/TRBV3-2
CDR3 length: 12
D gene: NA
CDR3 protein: CASSPGHREQYF
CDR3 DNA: TGTGCCAGCAGCCCGGGACATCGGGAGCAGTACTTC

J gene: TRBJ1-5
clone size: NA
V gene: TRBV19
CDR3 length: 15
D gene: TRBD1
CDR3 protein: CASSRGQPSNQPQHF
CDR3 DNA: TGTGCCAGTAGTAGGGGACAGCCTAGCAATCAGCCCCAGCATTTT

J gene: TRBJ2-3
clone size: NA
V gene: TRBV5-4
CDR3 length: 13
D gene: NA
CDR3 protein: CASNSGATDTQYF
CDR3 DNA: TGTGCCAGCAACTCTGGGGCAACAGATACGCAGTATTTT

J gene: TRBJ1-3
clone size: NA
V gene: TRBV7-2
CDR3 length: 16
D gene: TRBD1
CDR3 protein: CASSTLGQGGGGTIYF
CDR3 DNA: TGTGCCAGCAGCACCCTGGGACAGGGAGGTGGAGGGACCATATATTTT

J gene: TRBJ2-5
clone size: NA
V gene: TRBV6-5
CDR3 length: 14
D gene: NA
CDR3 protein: CASKAGYSGETQYF
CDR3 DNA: TGTGCCAGCAAGGCCGGGTACAGCGGAGAGACCCAGTACTTC

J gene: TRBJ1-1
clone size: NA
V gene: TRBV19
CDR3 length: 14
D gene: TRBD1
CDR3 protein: CASSLGDRVPEAFF
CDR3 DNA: TGTGCCAGTAGTCTCGGGGACAGGGTCCCTGAAGCTTTCTTT

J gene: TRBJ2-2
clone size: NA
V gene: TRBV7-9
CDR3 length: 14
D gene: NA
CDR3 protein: CASSLAQRAGELFF
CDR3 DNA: TGTGCCAGCAGCTTAGCACAGAGAGCCGGGGAGCTGTTTTTT

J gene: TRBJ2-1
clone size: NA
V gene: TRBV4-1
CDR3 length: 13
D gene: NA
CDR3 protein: CASSQARGNEQFF
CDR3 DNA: TGCGCCAGCAGCCAAGCCAGGGGTAATGAGCAGTTCTTC

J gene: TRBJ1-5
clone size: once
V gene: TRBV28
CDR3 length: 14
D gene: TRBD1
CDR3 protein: CASSLLGTDQPQHF
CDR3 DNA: TGTGCCAGCAGTTTACTAGGGACAGATCAGCCCCAGCATTTT

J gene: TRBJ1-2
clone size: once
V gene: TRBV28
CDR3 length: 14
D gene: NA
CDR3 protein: CASSWGGGPTGYTF
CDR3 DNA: TGTGCCAGCAGTTGGGGAGGGGGGCCGACTGGCTACACCTTC

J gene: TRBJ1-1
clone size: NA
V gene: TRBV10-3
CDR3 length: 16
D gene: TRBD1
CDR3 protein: CAISGRDRGGYTEAFF
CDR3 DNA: TGTGCCATCAGTGGGAGGGACAGGGGCGGGTATACTGAAGCTTTCTTT

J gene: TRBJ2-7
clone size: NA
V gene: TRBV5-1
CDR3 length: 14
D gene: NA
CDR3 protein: CASSLERGVGEQYF
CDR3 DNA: TGCGCCAGCAGCTTAGAGCGCGGGGTTGGGGAGCAGTACTTC

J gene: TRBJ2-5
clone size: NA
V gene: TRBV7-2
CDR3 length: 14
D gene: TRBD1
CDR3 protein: CASSLIQGLETQYF
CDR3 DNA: TGTGCCAGCAGCTTAATACAGGGGTTAGAGACCCAGTACTTC

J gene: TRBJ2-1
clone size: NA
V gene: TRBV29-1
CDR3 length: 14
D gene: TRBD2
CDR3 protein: CSVYSGRSYNEQFF
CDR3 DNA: TGCAGCGTATATAGCGGGCGCTCCTACAATGAGCAGTTCTTC

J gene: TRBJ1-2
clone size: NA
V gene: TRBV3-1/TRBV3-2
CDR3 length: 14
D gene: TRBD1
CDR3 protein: CASSLPGQQYGYTF
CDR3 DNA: TGTGCCAGCAGCCTACCGGGACAGCAATATGGCTACACCTTC

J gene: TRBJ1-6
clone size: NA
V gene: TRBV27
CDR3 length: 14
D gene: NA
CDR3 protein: CASSLRIGDSPLHF
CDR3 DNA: TGTGCCAGCAGTTTAAGGATAGGGGATTCACCCCTCCACTTT

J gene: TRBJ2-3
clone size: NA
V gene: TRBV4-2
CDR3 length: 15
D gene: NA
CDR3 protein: CASSQEGRGPDTQYF
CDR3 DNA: TGTGCCAGCAGCCAAGAGGGAAGGGGCCCAGATACGCAGTATTTT

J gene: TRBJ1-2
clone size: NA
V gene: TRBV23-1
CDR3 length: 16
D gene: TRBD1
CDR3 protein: CASTDRQGREDYGYTF
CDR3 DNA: TGCGCCAGCACCGACCGACAGGGTCGAGAGGACTATGGCTACACCTTC

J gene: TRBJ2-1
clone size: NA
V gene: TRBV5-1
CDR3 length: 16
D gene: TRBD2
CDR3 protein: CASSWIAGGLYNEQFF
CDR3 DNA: TGCGCCAGCAGCTGGATAGCGGGAGGGCTCTACAATGAGCAGTTCTTC

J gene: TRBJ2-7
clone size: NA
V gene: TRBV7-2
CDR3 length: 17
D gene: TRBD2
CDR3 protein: CASSLGTSGGFLYEQYF
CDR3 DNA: TGTGCCAGCAGCTTAGGGACTAGCGGGGGTTTTTTATACGAGCAGTACTTC

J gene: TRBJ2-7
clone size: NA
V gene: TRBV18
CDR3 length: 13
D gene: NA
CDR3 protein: CASSPARSYEQYF
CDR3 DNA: TGTGCCAGCTCACCCGCACGGTCCTACGAGCAGTACTTC

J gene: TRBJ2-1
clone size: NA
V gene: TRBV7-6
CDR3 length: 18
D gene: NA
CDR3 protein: CASSLEQGLLFSYNEQFF
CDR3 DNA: TGTGCCAGCAGCTTAGAACAGGGTTTATTGTTCTCCTACAATGAGCAGTTCTTC

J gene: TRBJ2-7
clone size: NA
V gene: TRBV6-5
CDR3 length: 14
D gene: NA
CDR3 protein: CASSQPGSSYEQYF
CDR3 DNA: TGTGCCAGCAGTCAACCCGGGAGCTCCTACGAGCAGTACTTC

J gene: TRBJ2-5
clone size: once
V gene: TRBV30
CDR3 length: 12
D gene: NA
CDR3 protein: CAWSTGKETQYF
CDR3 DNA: TGTGCCTGGAGTACGGGGAAAGAGACCCAGTACTTC

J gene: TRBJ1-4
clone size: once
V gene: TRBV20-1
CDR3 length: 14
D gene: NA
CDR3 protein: CSAGDGLLNEKLFF
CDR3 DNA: TGCAGTGCTGGTGACGGCCTCCTCAATGAAAAACTGTTTTTT

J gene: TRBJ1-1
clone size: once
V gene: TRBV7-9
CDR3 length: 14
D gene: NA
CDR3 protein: CASSLGAPNTEAFF
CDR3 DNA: TGTGCCAGCAGCTTAGGGGCACCGAACACTGAAGCTTTCTTT

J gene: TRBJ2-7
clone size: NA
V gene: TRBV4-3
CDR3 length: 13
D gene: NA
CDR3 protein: CASSQGRAYEQYF
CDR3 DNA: TGCGCCAGCAGCCAAGGCAGGGCCTACGAGCAGTACTTC

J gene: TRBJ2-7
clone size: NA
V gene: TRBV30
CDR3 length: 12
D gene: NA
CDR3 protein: CAWKGYNYEQYF
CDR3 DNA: TGTGCCTGGAAAGGGTATAACTACGAGCAGTACTTC

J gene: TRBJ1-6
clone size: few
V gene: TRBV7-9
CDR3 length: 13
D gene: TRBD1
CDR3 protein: CASRGQFSSPLHF
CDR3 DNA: TGTGCCAGCAGGGGACAGTTTAGTTCACCCCTCCACTTT

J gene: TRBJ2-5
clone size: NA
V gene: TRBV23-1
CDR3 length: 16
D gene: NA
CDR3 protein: CASGDLLARRGETQYF
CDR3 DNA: TGCGCCAGCGGAGACCTACTTGCTAGAAGAGGAGAGACCCAGTACTTC

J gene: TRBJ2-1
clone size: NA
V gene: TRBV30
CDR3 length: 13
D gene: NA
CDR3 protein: CAWSVTDYNEQFF
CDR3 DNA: TGTGCCTGGAGTGTGACAGATTACAATGAGCAGTTCTTC

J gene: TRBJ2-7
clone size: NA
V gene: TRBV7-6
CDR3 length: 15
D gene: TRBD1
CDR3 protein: CASSLEDRESYEQYF
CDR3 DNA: TGTGCCAGCAGCTTGGAGGACAGGGAATCCTACGAGCAGTACTTC

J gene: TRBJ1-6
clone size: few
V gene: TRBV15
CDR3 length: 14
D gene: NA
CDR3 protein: CATSRAHGNSPLHF
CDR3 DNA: TGTGCCACCAGCAGAGCCCATGGGAATTCACCCCTCCACTTT

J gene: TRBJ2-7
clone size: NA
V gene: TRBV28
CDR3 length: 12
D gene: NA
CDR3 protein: CASSAGTYEQYF
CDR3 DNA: TGTGCCAGCAGCGCAGGAACCTACGAGCAGTACTTC